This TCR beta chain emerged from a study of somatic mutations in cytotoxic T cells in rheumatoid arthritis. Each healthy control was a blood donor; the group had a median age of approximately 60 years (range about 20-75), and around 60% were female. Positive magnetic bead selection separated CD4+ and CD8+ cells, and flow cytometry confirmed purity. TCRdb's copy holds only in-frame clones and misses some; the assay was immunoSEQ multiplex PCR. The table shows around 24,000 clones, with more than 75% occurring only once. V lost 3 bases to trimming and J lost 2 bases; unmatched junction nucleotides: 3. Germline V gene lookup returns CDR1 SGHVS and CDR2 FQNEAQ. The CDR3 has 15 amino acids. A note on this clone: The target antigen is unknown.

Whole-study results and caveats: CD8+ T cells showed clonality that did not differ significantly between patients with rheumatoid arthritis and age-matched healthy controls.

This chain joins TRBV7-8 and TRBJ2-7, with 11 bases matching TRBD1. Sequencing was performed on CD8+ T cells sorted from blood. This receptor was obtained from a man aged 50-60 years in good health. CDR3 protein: CASSFGQGAPYEQYF. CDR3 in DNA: TGTGCCAGCAGCTTTGGACAGGGGGCCCCCTACGAGCAGTACTTC.